The clone carrying this T cell receptor beta chain was counted at least ten times. Its antigen is undetermined. As previously described, bulk TCR libraries were made using listed TCR primers. TCRdb reprocessed the PCR reads via MiXCR and lists one record per CDR3 protein. This table holds over 600,000 distinct CDR3 sequences, less than 20% found once. These data come from a study of molecular identifiers for immune sequencing clone quantification. Study results and limitations: Sharing of a barcode by identical TCR molecules could cause highly expanded clone sizes to be underestimated. In CMV-specific effectors, clones above 20 copies held over 99% of molecules; naive, under 1%.

Libraries from naive CD8 cells were generated from roughly 18,000 to 920,000 sorted cells (with 10%, 30% or 50% RNA). The V end lost 0 bases, the J end lost 0 bases, and 11 bases lay between the germline ends. Germline CDR1 and CDR2: LGHNA and YSLEER. There are 16 residues in the CDR3. Sequencing was done on a sample of naive CD8+ T cells from blood, with Jurkat cell RNA spiked in. Subset given: FACS-sorted CD8+CD4-CCR7+CD45RA+ naive T cells. The V and J genes are TRBV4-3 and TRBJ1-1; possibly TRBD1 for D (5 bases). The clonotype was recovered from a human donor in good health. Some libraries in this study had Jurkat cell RNA spiked in. This CDR3 reads CASSQDVWGLNTEAFF. CDR3 nucleotides: TGCGCCAGCAGCCAAGATGTTTGGGGCTTGAACACTGAAGCTTTCTTT.